The next 12 T cell receptor beta chains were all read from a single sample in a study of vaccination and CD4 T cells after COVID-19. Sequenced with the Oncomine TCR Beta short-read assay was DNA taken from cultured CD4+ T cells. TCRdb redid the calling of the PCR reads with MiXCR, one entry per CDR3 protein. The data show some 10,000 distinct CDR3 sequences, about two thirds seen once. For these receptors, no antigen is known. Treatment described: roughly nine-day PBMC culture with coronavirus spike peptide pools or control peptides (ViraFEST assay). Sequenced sample: CD4+ T cells from blood, cultured in vitro. The source is a human donor who had recovered from COVID-19.

The count of this clonotype is one. CDR3 protein: CASTQGPGSNGNTIYF. The CDR3 DNA reads as TGTGCCAGCACCCAAGGACCGGGGAGTAATGGAAACACCATATATTTT. The chain uses TRBV6-1 and TRBJ1-3; D ambiguous. CDR3 length: 16 amino acids. V shed 7 bases and J shed 3 bases, with 19 bases lying between them. Per germline, CDR1 MNHNS and CDR2 SASEGT.

The rearrangement links TRBV5-1 to TRBJ1-6; 12 bases align to TRBD1. Trimming cost V 2 bases and J 5 bases; bases outside gene matches: 20. The CDR3 sequence is 22 residues long. Per the germline V gene, CDR1 is SGHRS and CDR2 is YFSETQ. The CDR3 DNA reads as TGCGCCAGCAGCTTCCGGGACAGGGGGCATTTTAGCCCATCCTTAAATAATTCACCCCTCCACTTT. It translates to CASSFRDRGHFSPSLNNSPLHF.

V gene TRBV2 combines with J gene TRBJ1-5, with TRBD1 as a possible D gene (5 bases). This CDR3 is 12 amino acids long. Germline-derived CDR1 and CDR2 are SNHLY and FYNNEI. Trimming took off 6 bases at V and 9 bases at J, with 12 bases between the two ends. The CDR3 sequence is CASRGQSRPQHF. The CDR3 coding sequence is TGTGCCAGCAGGGGGCAGTCACGGCCCCAGCATTTT.

The V call is TRBV10-3, the J call TRBJ2-2; D perhaps matches TRBD1 (6 bases). The CDR3 spans 16 residues. In germline, CDR1 is ENHRY, CDR2 SYGVKD. V was pared by 4 bases and J by 1 base, with 13 bases between. The CDR3 DNA follows: TGTGCCATCAGTGGAACAGGGTCCCAGAACACCGGGGAGCTGTTTTTT. Its translation is CAISGTGSQNTGELFF.

This clonotype has just one count. The chain links TRBV7-9 to TRBJ1-1; D ambiguous. There are 16 residues in the CDR3. Deletions cut 4 bases from V and 1 base from J, with 16 bases between. Germline CDR1 SEHNR, CDR2 FQNEAQ (reference sequence). The CDR3 DNA is TGTGCCAGCAGCTCGGAACCGCGCAGAGCGAACACTGAAGCTTTCTTT. Translated, it gives CASSSEPRRANTEAFF.

The table lists this clonotype with a few counts. The J gene is TRBJ2-7, the V gene TRBV20-1; TRBD2 is a possible D gene (5 bases). The CDR3 length is 13 residues. Trimming stripped 3 bases from V and 2 bases from J, with 11 bases between. Germline V gives CDR1 DFQATT, CDR2 SNEGSKA (reference sequence). CDR3 DNA: TGCAGTGCTAGGTCGGGGTTCCCCTACGAGCAGTACTTC. Amino acids: CSARSGFPYEQYF.

This chain uses TRBV18 with TRBJ1-5, with TRBD1 as a possible D gene (6 bases). The CDR3 is made up of 13 amino acids. Germline assignment: CDR1 KGHSH and CDR2 LQKENI. Trimming pared 3 bases from V and 4 bases from J, leaving 7 bases between. The DNA for the CDR3 is TGTGCCAGCTCACCCGGACAGAATCAGCCCCAGCATTTT. Its translation is CASSPGQNQPQHF.

In regard to this clonotype: The germline gene is not matched at one end of the junction; a read error may be the cause. The V gene is TRBV7-9, the J gene TRBJ2-5; TRBD1 might be the D (6 bases). CDR3 length: 15 amino acids. Germline V CDR1 and CDR2: SEHNR, FQNEAQ (reference sequence). CDR3 DNA sequence: TGTGCCAGCAACTTACAGGGTGGGGACCAAGAGACCCAGTACTTC. Residues: CASNLQGGDQETQYF.

The chain is built from TRBV20-1 and TRBJ1-5, with no clear D. The CDR3 totals 14 residues. Germline CDR1 reads DFQATT; CDR2 reads SNEGSKA (reference sequence). With 6 bases removed from V and 7 bases from J, the gap between germline ends came to 19 bases. The CDR3 DNA sequence: TGCAGTGCAGCGGATAGGCTTGCACGGCAGCCCCAGCATTTT. Protein sequence: CSAADRLARQPQHF.

The chain is built from TRBV10-1 and TRBJ2-3; D possibly matches TRBD1 or TRBD2 (5 bases each). The germline CDR1 and CDR2 sequences are WNHNN and SYGVQD (reference sequence). Between the trimmed V and J ends, which lost 0 bases and 0 bases, there was a span of 10 bases. The CDR3 loop spans 16 amino acids. The CDR3: CASSESGRTSTDTQYF. The CDR3 DNA reads TGCGCCAGCAGTGAGTCGGGGCGGACTAGCACAGATACGCAGTATTTT.

This clonotype was found a few times. The V and J genes are TRBV19 and TRBJ1-5; no firm D call. V was pared by 10 bases and J by 3 bases, with 13 bases between. The CDR3 is 13 residues long. Per germline, CDR1 LNHDA and CDR2 SQIVND (reference sequence). The CDR3 protein is CATRPRVNQPQHF. The CDR3 nucleotides read TGTGCCACCCGACCCAGAGTCAATCAGCCCCAGCATTTT.

This clonotype was detected only a few times. The chain combines TRBV2 with TRBJ2-7; 7 nucleotides agree with TRBD1. The CDR3 spans 14 residues. Germline CDR1 is SNHLY and CDR2 is FYNNEI. V dropped 7 bases and J dropped 3; count of bases not matched to a gene: 9. The CDR3 is CASKPGTEYYEQYF. The CDR3 DNA reads TGTGCCAGCAAGCCCGGGACAGAGTACTACGAGCAGTACTTC.